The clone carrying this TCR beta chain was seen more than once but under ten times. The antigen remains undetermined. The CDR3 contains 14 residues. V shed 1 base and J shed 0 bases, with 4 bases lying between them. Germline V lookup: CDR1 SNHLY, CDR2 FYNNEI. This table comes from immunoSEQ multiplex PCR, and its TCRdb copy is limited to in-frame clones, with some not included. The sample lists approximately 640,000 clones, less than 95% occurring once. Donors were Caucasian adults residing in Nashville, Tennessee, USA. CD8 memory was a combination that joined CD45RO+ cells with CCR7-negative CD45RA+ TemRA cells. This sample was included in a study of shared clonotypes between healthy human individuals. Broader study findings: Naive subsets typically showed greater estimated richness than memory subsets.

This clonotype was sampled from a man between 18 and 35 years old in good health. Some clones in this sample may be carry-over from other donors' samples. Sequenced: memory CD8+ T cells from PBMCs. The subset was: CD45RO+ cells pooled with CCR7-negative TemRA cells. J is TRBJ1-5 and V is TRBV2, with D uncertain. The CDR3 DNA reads TGTGCCAGCAGTGAAGGGTATAGCAATCAGCCCCAGCATTTT. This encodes CASSEGYSNQPQHF.